This entry lists 17 T cell receptor beta chains sequenced from one sample in a study of cytomegalovirus exposure and HLA in healthy donors. Primers for the PCR totalled 60 Vbeta and 13 Jbeta. Sequencing was performed with immunoSEQ multiplex PCR; in TCRdb, only in-frame clones are kept and a portion is missing. The sample includes roughly 170,000 clones, 76% of them seen just once. The sample was PBMCs. The receptor set was obtained from a female donor in good health and CMV-seronegative.

The chain is built from TRBV19 and TRBJ2-6; TRBD1 matches 8 bases. The germline gives CDR1 LNHDA, CDR2 SQIVND (reference sequence). This CDR3 is built from 17 residues. The J segment lost 2 bases and the V segment lost 0 bases, leaving 3 bases of the junction unmatched. This CDR3 reads CASSIENRGAGANVLTF. The CDR3 nucleotides are TGTGCCAGTAGTATAGAGAACAGGGGGGCTGGGGCCAACGTCCTGACTTTC.

The CDR3: CASSLDRGTEAFF. The CDR3 DNA reads TGTGCCAGCAGCCTGGACAGGGGAACTGAAGCTTTCTTT. The chain couples TRBV6-1 to TRBJ1-1; 9 bases fit TRBD1. The length of the CDR3 is 13 residues. The V and J ends lost 6 bases and 5 bases, in that order; junction bases with no gene match: 4. The germline V gene has CDR1 MNHNS and CDR2 SASEGT.

In DNA, the CDR3 is TGTGCCATCAGTGACACAGGGGGGCCTAATGAAAAACTGTTTTTT. Translation: CAISDTGGPNEKLFF. This chain uses TRBV10-3 with TRBJ1-4, with 8 bases that match TRBD1. The CDR3 is 15 amino acids. V dropped 3 bases and J dropped 3; count of bases not matched to a gene: 3. CDR1 and CDR2 (germline): ENHRY, SYGVKD.

This clone was seen a few times. The V gene is TRBV7-9, the J gene TRBJ2-1, with D possibly TRBD1 on 6 matching bases. CDR1 is SEHNR and CDR2 is FQNEAQ in the germline V gene (reference sequence). CDR3 length: 16 residues. The V end lost 1 base, the J end lost 8 bases, and 18 bases lay between the germline ends. The CDR3 coding sequence is TGTGCCAGCAGCTTAGGCAGGGGCGGAAGTGTTTATGAGCAGTTCTTC. Amino acids: CASSLGRGGSVYEQFF.

The chain employs TRBV5-1 and TRBJ1-6; weak D call: TRBD1 (5 bases). Trimming stripped 4 bases from V and 3 bases from J, with 8 bases between. Germline CDR1 reads SGHRS; CDR2 reads YFSETQ. The CDR3 consists of 14 residues. The CDR3 DNA follows: TGCGCCAGCAGCCAAGACAGCTATAATTCACCCCTCCACTTT. This codes for CASSQDSYNSPLHF. The full variable domain, completed using reference TRBV5-1 and TRBJ1-6, is KAGVTQTPRYLIKTRGQQVTLSCSPISGHRSVSWYQQTPGQGLQFLFEYFSETQRNKGNFPGRFSGRQFSNSRSEMNVSTLELGDSALYLCASSQDSYNSPLHFGNGTRLTVT.

The V gene is TRBV7-6, the J gene TRBJ2-2, with D possibly TRBD1 on 6 matching bases. V lost 8 bases, J lost 2 bases, and 15 bases lay in between. Germline values: CDR1 SGHVS, CDR2 FNYEAQ. CDR3 size: 15 residues. The CDR3 loop reads CASVVGDTNTGELFF. CDR3 nucleotide sequence: TGTGCCAGCGTAGTCGGGGACACCAACACCGGGGAGCTGTTTTTT.

The rearrangement links TRBV6-7 to TRBJ2-5; TRBD2 is a possible D gene (6 bases). TRBV6-7 is an open reading frame, and its role is uncertain. The CDR3 extends over 15 amino acids. V was shortened by 1 base and J by 1 base, with 10 bases between the two germline ends. CDR3 loop: CASSYFGSPQETQYF. The CDR3 DNA sequence: TGTGCCAGCAGTTACTTCGGGAGTCCCCAAGAGACCCAGTACTTC.

About this clone itself: At one of its ends the junction is not consistent with the germline gene, which may arise from a read error. The chain links TRBV6-4 to TRBJ2-6; 8 bases line up with TRBD2. The CDR3 loop spans 16 amino acids. Germline V lookup: CDR1 MRHNA, CDR2 SNTAGT. The CDR3 DNA reads TGTGCCAGCAGTGATTCGGGAGGGGTTGGGGCCAACGGCCTGACTTTC. Protein sequence: CASSDSGGVGANGLTF.

This clone has just a few counts. The CDR3 region is CASSATVQETQYF. CDR3 DNA sequence: TGTGCCAGCAGTGCCACAGTACAAGAGACCCAGTACTTC. This chain connects TRBV2 to TRBJ2-5; D remains unclear. V was pared by 4 bases and J by 2 bases, with 8 bases between. Germline assignment: CDR1 SNHLY and CDR2 FYNNEI. The CDR3 contains 13 residues.

V is TRBV19 and J is TRBJ2-7; TRBD2 is a possible D gene (6 bases). The CDR3 has 16 residues. Germline V gene sequence: CDR1 LNHDA, CDR2 SQIVND (reference sequence). Trimming removed 5 bases at V and 3 bases at J, with 20 bases between. CDR3 residues: CASSFQKSSVNYEQYF. CDR3 nucleotides: TGTGCCAGTAGTTTCCAGAAATCTAGCGTGAACTACGAGCAGTACTTC.

The V call is TRBV2, the J call TRBJ1-1, with D uncertain. V was pared by 9 bases and J by 1 base, with 12 bases between. This CDR3 comprises 13 residues. Germline lookup yields CDR1 SNHLY and CDR2 FYNNEI. CDR3 coding DNA: TGTGCCAGTCTCAGAGGTCCGAACACTGAAGCTTTCTTT. As protein: CASLRGPNTEAFF.

The chain is built from TRBV5-4 and TRBJ1-1, with D perhaps TRBD1 (5 bases). CDR1 and CDR2 from the germline V gene are SGHNT and YYREEE (reference sequence). V was trimmed by 0 bases and J by 3 bases, leaving 21 bases between them. This CDR3 comprises 18 residues. The CDR3 is CASSLASRASPGDTEAFF. CDR3 nucleotides: TGTGCCAGCAGCTTGGCCTCGAGAGCATCGCCGGGGGACACTGAAGCTTTCTTT.

This sequence joins TRBV7-9 and TRBJ2-7; 7 positions match TRBD2. The CDR3 runs to 14 residues. Germline trimming cut 7 bases from V and 2 bases from J; bases unmatched to any gene: 8. Germline V gene data show CDR1 as SEHNR and CDR2 as FQNEAQ (reference sequence). The CDR3 loop reads CASKGAGPPYEQYF. CDR3 DNA sequence: TGTGCCAGCAAGGGAGCGGGGCCCCCCTACGAGCAGTACTTC.

The V call is TRBV6-6, the J call TRBJ1-5; 8 nucleotides align to TRBD1. Trimming cost V 0 bases and J 3 bases; bases outside gene matches: 4. Per the germline V gene, CDR1 is MNHNY and CDR2 is SVGAGI (reference sequence). This CDR3 is built from 16 residues. The CDR3: CASSYSRDRFNQPQHF. The CDR3 coding sequence is TGTGCCAGCAGTTACTCGCGGGACAGGTTCAATCAGCCCCAGCATTTT.

The rearrangement links TRBV7-2 to TRBJ1-2; D is unresolved. Trimming took 2 bases from V and 0 from J, leaving 10 bases between them. The CDR3 contains 15 residues. Germline V lookup: CDR1 SGHTA, CDR2 FQGNSA. The CDR3 region is CASSLSSGSNYGYTF. The CDR3 nucleotides read TGTGCCAGCAGCTTATCGAGCGGATCTAACTATGGCTACACCTTC.

CDR3 in amino acids: CASSAGLAGERQYF. DNA for the CDR3: TGTGCCAGCAGCGCCGGACTAGCGGGGGAGCGGCAGTACTTC. The chain recombines TRBV7-3 with TRBJ2-7; the match to TRBD2 covers 13 bases. The length of the CDR3 is 14 residues. V gave up 5 bases and J gave up 9 bases; unmatched junction bases: 7. Germline V gene sequence: CDR1 SGHTA, CDR2 FQGTGA.

The chain recombines TRBV6-5 with TRBJ1-4, with 7 nucleotides matching TRBD1. The V gene end was trimmed by 4 bases and the J gene end by 8 bases; junction bases not matched to a gene: 7. The CDR3 is made up of 14 amino acids. The germline V gene has CDR1 MNHEY and CDR2 SVGAGI. The CDR3 nucleotides read TGTGCCAGCAGTTTTCGACAGGGTAGGGAAAAACTGTTTTTT. Translating gives CASSFRQGREKLFF.